The 18 T cell receptor beta chains given below trace back to one sample, sequenced in a study of T cell repertoires in cytomegalovirus infection. Their cognate antigens are unknown. TCRdb called the reads again in MiXCR, with one record for every CDR3 protein. The sample lists about 700,000 distinct CDR3 sequences, around 31% occurring once. Specimen: cultured PBMCs, collected from culture after CMV antigen stimulation. These receptors all stem from a human donor in good health (CMV status not recorded). Some clones in this sample may be carry-over from other donors' samples.

This clonotype was found a few times. This rearrangement joins TRBV20-1 to TRBJ2-7; D might be TRBD2 (8 bases). V lost 6 bases and J lost 2, with 17 bases in between. CDR3 length equals 14 residues. From germline, CDR1 is DFQATT and CDR2 SNEGSKA (reference sequence). CDR3 nucleotide sequence: TGCAGTGCCCAGGGGGGACTAGGAGCCTACGAGCAGTACTTC. Translation gives CSAQGGLGAYEQYF.

A few counts support this clonotype. This sequence joins TRBV5-5 and TRBJ2-1; perhaps TRBD1 as D (5 bases). The CDR3 is made up of 16 amino acids. Germline lookup yields CDR1 SGHKS and CDR2 YYEKEE (reference sequence). Trimming shortened V by 1 base and J by 3 bases, and 14 bases separated the two germline ends. CDR3 in amino acids: CASSLTDSVVYNEQFF. CDR3 nucleotide sequence: TGTGCCAGCAGCTTGACCGACAGTGTAGTCTACAATGAGCAGTTCTTC.

This clonotype came up a few times. The chain links TRBV7-7 to TRBJ2-5, with 12 bases lining up with TRBD2. Germline V gives CDR1 SSHAT, CDR2 FNYEAQ (reference sequence). J lost 4 bases, V lost 5 bases, and 2 bases had no gene match. CDR3 length equals 14 residues. CDR3 region: CASSKTSGGETQYF. The CDR3 DNA follows: TGTGCCAGCAGCAAGACTAGCGGGGGAGAGACCCAGTACTTC.

As for this clonotype: This may be a read error, as it is one base from a much larger clone. The CDR3 sequence: CVSSLGFLAQGDYGYTF. For the CDR3, the DNA is TGTGTCAGCAGCTTAGGGTTTCTTGCCCAGGGGGACTATGGCTACACCTTC. The V and J genes are TRBV7-2 and TRBJ1-2; TRBD1 aligns across 7 bases. Germline assignment: CDR1 SGHTA and CDR2 FQGNSA. The CDR3 runs to 17 residues.

The V call is TRBV27, the J call TRBJ1-2; D not resolved. CDR3 length equals 15 residues. The germline V gene encodes CDR1 MNHEY and CDR2 SMNVEV (reference sequence). V lost 5 bases to trimming and J lost 2 bases, with 15 bases between them. The CDR3 sequence: CASSPRGSNNYGYTF. In nucleotides, the CDR3 is TGTGCCAGCAGTCCCCGTGGCAGTAACAACTATGGCTACACCTTC.

This clonotype was detected once. The rearrangement uses TRBV5-1 and TRBJ2-7; 7 bases align to TRBD2. The germline V gene encodes CDR1 SGHRS and CDR2 YFSETQ. This CDR3 has 15 amino acids. V shed 3 bases, J shed 7 bases, and the junction held 13 bases outside the gene matches. The chain's CDR3 is CASSWPERGLAEQYF. The DNA of the CDR3 is TGCGCCAGCAGCTGGCCCGAGCGGGGCCTCGCGGAGCAGTACTTC.

The chain has TRBV19 and TRBJ2-7; 8 positions match TRBD2. The CDR3 consists of 14 residues. Unmatched junction bases numbered 3, after V lost 3 bases and J lost 2 bases. Germline lookup yields CDR1 LNHDA and CDR2 SQIVND (reference sequence). The CDR3 loop is CASSITGGTYEQYF. The CDR3 DNA reads TGTGCCAGTAGTATCACGGGGGGGACCTACGAGCAGTACTTC.

This sequence joins TRBV4-2 and TRBJ1-2; D ambiguous. This CDR3 comprises 15 residues. Germline V gives CDR1 LGHNA, CDR2 YNFKEQ. Trimming took 4 bases from V and 0 from J, leaving 12 bases between them. The CDR3 DNA is TGTGCCAGCAGCCGCGACACACGGACTAACTATGGCTACACCTTC. It codes for CASSRDTRTNYGYTF.

This clonotype appeared many times. The rearrangement joins TRBV7-2 to TRBJ2-4; D is perhaps TRBD1 or TRBD2 (5 bases each). V lost 5 bases and J 8 bases, leaving 22 bases between the germline ends. The CDR3 spans 16 residues. Germline loops: CDR1 SGHTA, CDR2 FQGNSA. The CDR3 sequence is CASSERGPWGSDIQYF. The CDR3 DNA is TGTGCCAGCAGCGAACGAGGGCCGTGGGGGTCGGACATTCAGTACTTC.

This chain links TRBV18 with TRBJ1-1; 7 bases map to TRBD1. The V segment lost 3 bases and the J segment 3 bases; nucleotides outside the gene matches: 7. Per the germline V gene, CDR1 is KGHSH and CDR2 is LQKENI. The CDR3 spans 15 residues. CDR3 residues: CASSPNRGSDTEAFF. Here the CDR3 DNA reads TGTGCCAGCTCACCGAACAGGGGTTCGGACACTGAAGCTTTCTTT.

This chain uses TRBV6-1 with TRBJ2-3, with 10 bases identical to TRBD2. With 0 bases clipped from V and 1 base from J, the junction kept 7 bases outside the gene matches. This CDR3 is built from 18 residues. Germline V gene lookup returns CDR1 MNHNS and CDR2 SASEGT. The CDR3 region has the DNA TGTGCCAGCAGTGAAGCATCACTAGCGGGGATCGGCACAGATACGCAGTATTTT. As protein: CASSEASLAGIGTDTQYF.

The chain recombines TRBV7-6 with TRBJ2-5; 14 nucleotides match TRBD2. With V trimmed by 4 bases and J by 7 bases, 14 bases remained unmatched. The CDR3 covers 18 residues. Germline-derived CDR1 and CDR2 are SGHVS and FNYEAQ. CDR3 in DNA: TGTGCCAGCAGCTCGACTGAAAGGACTAGCGGGGGGATTGCGACCCAGTACTTC. It translates to CASSSTERTSGGIATQYF.

The chain has TRBV19 and TRBJ1-1, with D unclear. The CDR3 length is 14 residues. Trimming took 7 bases from V and 0 from J, leaving 12 bases between them. The V gene's germline CDR1 is LNHDA and CDR2 SQIVND (reference sequence). The CDR3 sequence: CASKEGIMNTEAFF. CDR3 sequence (DNA): TGTGCCAGTAAGGAGGGAATCATGAACACTGAAGCTTTCTTT.

The chain joins TRBV7-9 to TRBJ2-3, with D unclear. This CDR3 region has 14 residues. Deletions cut 6 bases from V and 1 base from J, with 11 bases between. Germline CDR1 is SEHNR and CDR2 is FQNEAQ (reference sequence). CDR3 DNA sequence: TGTGCCAGCAGATCCACCGGAGGCACAGATACGCAGTATTTT. Amino acids: CASRSTGGTDTQYF.

This clonotype was recorded a few times. The rearrangement joins TRBV7-3 to TRBJ1-3; the D is unclear. V was clipped by 0 bases and J by 4 bases, with 7 bases between them. CDR3 length: 14 amino acids. Germline V lookup: CDR1 SGHTA, CDR2 FQGTGA. The CDR3 DNA follows: TGTGCCAGCAGCTTAACAGGTTACGGAAACACCATATATTTT. Translation: CASSLTGYGNTIYF. Looking up the rest from reference TRBV7-3 and TRBJ1-3 gives the full variable domain: GAGVSQTPSNKVTEKGKYVELRCDPISGHTALYWYRQSLGQGPEFLIYFQGTGAADDSGLPNDRFFAVRPEGSVSTLKIQRTERGDSAVYLCASSLTGYGNTIYFGEGSWLTVV.

The chain couples TRBV6-1 to TRBJ2-7; 8 nucleotides match TRBD1. The CDR3 extends over 14 amino acids. V dropped 6 bases and J dropped 2; count of bases not matched to a gene: 6. CDR1 is MNHNS, CDR2 SASEGT, per germline. The CDR3 region has the DNA TGTGCCAGCAGAGACAGGGGCGGAACCTACGAGCAGTACTTC. As protein: CASRDRGGTYEQYF.

This rearrangement joins TRBV6-2 or TRBV6-3 to TRBJ2-7; D gene unclear. V was trimmed by 5 bases and J by 5 bases, leaving 13 bases between them. The CDR3 is 13 residues long. CDR1 is MNHEY and CDR2 is SVGEGT in the germline V gene. CDR3 DNA: TGTGCCAGCAGTCGAGACGTTGCTGACGAGCAGTACTTC. Its translation: CASSRDVADEQYF.

This clonotype showed up just a few times. The rearrangement links TRBV10-3 to TRBJ1-1; tentatively, D is TRBD1 (6 bases). This CDR3 comprises 15 residues. The V end was cut by 6 bases, the J end by 3 bases, with 17 bases between. Germline CDR1 and CDR2: ENHRY and SYGVKD. The CDR3 sequence: CAIRDSVRIYTEAFF. For the CDR3, the DNA is TGTGCCATCAGGGACAGTGTACGGATCTACACTGAAGCTTTCTTT.